One and the same sample provided the 8 T cell receptor beta chains below, sequenced in a study of patients and donors after allogeneic stem cell transplantation. One entry per CDR3 protein results from TCRdb running MiXCR on the RT-PCR reads. The table shows more than 850,000 distinct CDR3 sequences, with approximately 18% occurring only once. Material: blood, either unsorted or a sorted T cell fraction (not recorded which). These receptors were taken from a human donor who was either an allogeneic HSCT recipient or a stem cell or donor lymphocyte infusion donor (not recorded which). It is not recorded whose cells these are; they may come from a transplant donor.

The chain links TRBV12-3 or TRBV12-4 to TRBJ1-1; D not resolved. Trimming left V 3 bases short and J 3 bases short, with 11 bases between. The CDR3 has 14 residues. The CDR3 sequence: CASSFGVRDTEAFF. CDR3 coding DNA: TGTGCCAGCAGTTTTGGGGTGCGAGACACTGAAGCTTTCTTT.

The chain uses TRBV4-1 and TRBJ2-3; 10 bases are a match to TRBD2. The CDR3 runs 17 residues. V dropped 4 bases and J dropped 1; count of bases not matched to a gene: 8. Germline assignment: CDR1 MGHRA and CDR2 YSYEKL. The CDR3 loop is CASSRLLAGLGTDTQYF. The CDR3 nucleotides read TGCGCCAGCAGCCGATTACTAGCGGGGTTGGGCACAGATACGCAGTATTTT.

This clonotype was found a few times. V and J are TRBV11-2 and TRBJ2-1; tentatively, D is TRBD2 (5 bases). There are 14 residues in the CDR3. Looked up from germline, CDR1 is SGHAT and CDR2 is FQNNGV. Trimming removed 4 bases from V and 5 bases from J, with 12 bases in between. The chain's CDR3 is CASSSRSGNNEQFF. The CDR3 nucleotides are TGTGCCAGCAGCTCGAGGTCGGGAAACAATGAGCAGTTCTTC.

The chain carries TRBV6-1 and TRBJ2-7, with D perhaps matching TRBD1 (6 bases). Germline values: CDR1 MNHNS, CDR2 SASEGT. Trimming pared 5 bases from V and 1 base from J, leaving 15 bases between. The CDR3 is 15 amino acids. Here the CDR3 DNA reads TGTGCCAGCAGTACCGGCGACAGGACATCCTACGAGCAGTACTTC. Protein: CASSTGDRTSYEQYF.

This clonotype was seen more than once but under ten times. V is TRBV18 and J is TRBJ2-7, with D perhaps matching TRBD1 or TRBD2 (6 bases each). V lost 0 bases and J lost 2, with 23 bases in between. CDR1 is KGHSH and CDR2 is LQKENI in the germline V gene. The CDR3 contains 19 residues. This CDR3 is CASSPPRGLEGGQPYEQYF. The CDR3 DNA is TGTGCCAGCTCACCACCGAGGGGACTCGAGGGAGGACAGCCCTACGAGCAGTACTTC.

This clonotype was seen more than once but under ten times. The V call is TRBV12-3 or TRBV12-4, the J call TRBJ1-1; weak D call: TRBD1 (5 bases). The V gene lost 6 bases and the J gene lost 0 bases, with 14 bases spanning the gap. This CDR3 has 15 residues. This CDR3 reads CASRPRGDMNTEAFF. Here the CDR3 DNA reads TGTGCCAGCAGACCCCGGGGGGATATGAACACTGAAGCTTTCTTT.

This clonotype was seen only a few times. V and J are TRBV27 and TRBJ2-1, with D maybe TRBD2 (6 bases). Per the germline V gene, CDR1 is MNHEY and CDR2 is SMNVEV (reference sequence). V dropped 6 bases and J dropped 13 bases, with 13 bases sitting between them. The CDR3 runs 11 residues. The CDR3 DNA reads as TGTGCCAGCAGCCTTCGGGACTCACAGTTCTTC. As protein: CASSLRDSQFF.

The sample holds many counts of this clonotype. The chain links TRBV12-3 or TRBV12-4 to TRBJ1-1; D remains unclear. Trimming took 7 bases from V and 7 from J, leaving 19 bases between them. The CDR3 spans 14 residues. CDR3 region: CASILLQSLSEAFF. The DNA for the CDR3 is TGTGCCAGCATTCTCCTCCAGTCTCTTAGTGAAGCTTTCTTT.